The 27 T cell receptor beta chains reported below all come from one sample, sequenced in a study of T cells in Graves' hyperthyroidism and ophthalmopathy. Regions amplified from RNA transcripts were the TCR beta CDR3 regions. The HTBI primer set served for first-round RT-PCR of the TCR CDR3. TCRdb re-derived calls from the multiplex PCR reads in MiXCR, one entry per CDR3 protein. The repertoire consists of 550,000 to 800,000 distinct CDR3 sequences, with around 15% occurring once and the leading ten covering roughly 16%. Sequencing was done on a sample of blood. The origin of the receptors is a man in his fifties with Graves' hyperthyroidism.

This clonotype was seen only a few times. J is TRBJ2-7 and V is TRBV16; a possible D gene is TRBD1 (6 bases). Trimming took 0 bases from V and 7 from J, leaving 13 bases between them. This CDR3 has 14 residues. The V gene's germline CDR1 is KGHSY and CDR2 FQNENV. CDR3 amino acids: CASSQSTGRWEQYF. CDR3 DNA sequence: TGTGCCAGCAGCCAATCAACAGGGAGATGGGAGCAGTACTTC.

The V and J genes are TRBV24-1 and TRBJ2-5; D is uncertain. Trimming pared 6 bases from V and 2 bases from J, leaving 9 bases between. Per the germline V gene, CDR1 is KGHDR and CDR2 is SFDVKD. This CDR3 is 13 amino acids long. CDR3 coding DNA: TGTGCCACCAGTCCCCATCTGCAAGAGACCCAGTACTTC. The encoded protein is CATSPHLQETQYF.

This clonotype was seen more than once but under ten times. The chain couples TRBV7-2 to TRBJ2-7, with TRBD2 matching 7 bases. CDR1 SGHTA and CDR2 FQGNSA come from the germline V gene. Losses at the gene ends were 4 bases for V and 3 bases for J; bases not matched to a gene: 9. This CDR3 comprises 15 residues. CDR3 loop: CASSSGTNALYEQYF. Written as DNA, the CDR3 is TGTGCCAGCAGCTCTGGGACTAACGCCCTCTACGAGCAGTACTTC.

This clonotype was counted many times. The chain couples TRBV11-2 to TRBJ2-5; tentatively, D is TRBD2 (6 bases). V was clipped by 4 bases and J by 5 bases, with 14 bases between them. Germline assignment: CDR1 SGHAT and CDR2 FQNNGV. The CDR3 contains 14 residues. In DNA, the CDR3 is TGTGCCAGCAGCTCATTCGGGGGTCGGGAGACCCAGTACTTC. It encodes CASSSFGGRETQYF.

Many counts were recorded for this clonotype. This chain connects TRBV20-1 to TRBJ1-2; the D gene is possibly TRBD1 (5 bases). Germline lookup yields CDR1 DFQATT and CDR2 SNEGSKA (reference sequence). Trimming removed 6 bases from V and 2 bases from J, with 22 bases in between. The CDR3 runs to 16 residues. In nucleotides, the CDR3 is TGCAGTGCAAGTGGGTCGGGACCGGGATTAAACTATGGCTACACCTTC. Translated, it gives CSASGSGPGLNYGYTF.

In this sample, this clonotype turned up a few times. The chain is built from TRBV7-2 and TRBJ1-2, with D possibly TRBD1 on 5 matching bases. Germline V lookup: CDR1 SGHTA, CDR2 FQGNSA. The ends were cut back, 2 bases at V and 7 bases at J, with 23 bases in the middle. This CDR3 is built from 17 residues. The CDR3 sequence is CASSLTSLRGGWGGYTF. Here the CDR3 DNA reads TGTGCCAGCAGCTTAACCAGTTTAAGGGGTGGTTGGGGTGGCTACACCTTC.

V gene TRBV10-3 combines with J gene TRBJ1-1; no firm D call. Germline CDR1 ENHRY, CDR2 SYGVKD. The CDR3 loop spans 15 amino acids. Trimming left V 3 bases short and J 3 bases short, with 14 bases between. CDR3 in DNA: TGTGCCATCAGTGATCCATGGGGATGGGACACTGAAGCTTTCTTT. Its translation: CAISDPWGWDTEAFF.

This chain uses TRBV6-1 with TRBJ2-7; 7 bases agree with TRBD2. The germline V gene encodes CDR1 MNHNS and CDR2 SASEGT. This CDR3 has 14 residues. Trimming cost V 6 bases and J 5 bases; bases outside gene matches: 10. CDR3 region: CASRERGGGDEQYF. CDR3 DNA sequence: TGTGCCAGCAGGGAGCGGGGTGGAGGGGACGAGCAGTACTTC.

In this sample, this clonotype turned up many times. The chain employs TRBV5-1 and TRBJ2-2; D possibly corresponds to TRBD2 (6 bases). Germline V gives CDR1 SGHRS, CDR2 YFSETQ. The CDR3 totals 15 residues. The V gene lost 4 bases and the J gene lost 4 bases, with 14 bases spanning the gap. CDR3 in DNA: TGCGCCAGCAGCCCGGGAGAGCGAGGCACCGGGGAGCTGTTTTTT. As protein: CASSPGERGTGELFF.

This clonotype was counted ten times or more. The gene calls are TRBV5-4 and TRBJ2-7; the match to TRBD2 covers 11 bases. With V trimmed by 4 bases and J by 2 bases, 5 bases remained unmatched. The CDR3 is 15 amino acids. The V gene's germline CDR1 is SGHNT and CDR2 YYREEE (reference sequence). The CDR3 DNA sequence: TGTGCCAGCAGCAAGGGACTAGCGGAGACCTACGAGCAGTACTTC. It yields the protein CASSKGLAETYEQYF.

In DNA, the CDR3 is TGCGCCAGCAGCTTCCGTCCCGGGACAGGGATCAACGAGCAGTACTTC. Encoded protein: CASSFRPGTGINEQYF. This sequence joins TRBV5-1 and TRBJ2-7; 9 bases map to TRBD1. V shed 2 bases and J 5 bases; nucleotides not matched to a gene: 11. There are 16 residues in the CDR3. In germline, CDR1 is SGHRS, CDR2 YFSETQ.

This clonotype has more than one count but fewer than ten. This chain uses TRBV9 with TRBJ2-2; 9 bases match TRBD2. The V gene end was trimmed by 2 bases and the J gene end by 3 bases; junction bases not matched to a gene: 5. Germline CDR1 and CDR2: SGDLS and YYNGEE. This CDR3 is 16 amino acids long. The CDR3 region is CASSVPGGRDTGELFF. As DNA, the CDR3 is TGTGCCAGCAGCGTGCCCGGCGGGAGGGACACCGGGGAGCTGTTTTTT.

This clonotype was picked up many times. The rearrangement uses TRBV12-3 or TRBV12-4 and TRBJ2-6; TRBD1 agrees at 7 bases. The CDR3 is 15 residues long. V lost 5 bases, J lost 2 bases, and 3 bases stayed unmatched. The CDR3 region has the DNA TGTGCCAGCAGTCGTGACAGGGCTGGGGCCAACGTCCTGACTTTC. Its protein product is CASSRDRAGANVLTF.

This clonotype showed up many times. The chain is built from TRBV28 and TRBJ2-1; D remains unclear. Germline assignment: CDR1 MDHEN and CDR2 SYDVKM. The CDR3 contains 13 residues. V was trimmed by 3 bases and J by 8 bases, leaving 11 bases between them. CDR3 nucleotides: TGTGCCAGCAGTTTTAGTCTGTCAGATGAGCAGTTCTTC. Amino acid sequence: CASSFSLSDEQFF.

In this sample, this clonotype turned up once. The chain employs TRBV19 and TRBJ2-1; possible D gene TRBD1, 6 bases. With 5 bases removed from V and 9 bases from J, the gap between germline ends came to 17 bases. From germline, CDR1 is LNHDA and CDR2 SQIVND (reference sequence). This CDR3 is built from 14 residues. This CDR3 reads CASSPIWGLSEQFF. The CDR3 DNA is TGTGCCAGTAGTCCAATCTGGGGGCTGAGTGAGCAGTTCTTC.

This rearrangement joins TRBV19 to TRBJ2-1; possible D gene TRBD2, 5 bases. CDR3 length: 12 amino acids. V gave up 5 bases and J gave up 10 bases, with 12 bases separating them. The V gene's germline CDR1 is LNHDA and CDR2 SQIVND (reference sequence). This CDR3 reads CASSYGVREQFF. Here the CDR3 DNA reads TGTGCCAGTAGTTACGGGGTACGGGAGCAGTTCTTC.

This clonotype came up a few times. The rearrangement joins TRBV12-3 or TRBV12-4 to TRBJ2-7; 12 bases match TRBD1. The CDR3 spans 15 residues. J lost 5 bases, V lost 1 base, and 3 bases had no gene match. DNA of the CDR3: TGTGCCAGCAGTTTAGTAGGGACAGGGGGCGACGAGCAGTACTTC. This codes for CASSLVGTGGDEQYF.

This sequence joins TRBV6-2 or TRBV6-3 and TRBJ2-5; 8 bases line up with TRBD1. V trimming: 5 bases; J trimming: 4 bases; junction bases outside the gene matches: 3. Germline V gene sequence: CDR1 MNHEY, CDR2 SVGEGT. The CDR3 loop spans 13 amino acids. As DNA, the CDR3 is TGTGCCAGCAGTACGGGGACAGGAGAGACCCAGTACTTC. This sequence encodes CASSTGTGETQYF.

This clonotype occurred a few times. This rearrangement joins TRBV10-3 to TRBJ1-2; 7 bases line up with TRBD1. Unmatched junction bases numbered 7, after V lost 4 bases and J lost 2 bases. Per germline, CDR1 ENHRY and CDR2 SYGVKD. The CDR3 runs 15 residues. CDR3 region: CAISAWQGENYGYTF. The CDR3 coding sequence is TGTGCCATCAGTGCCTGGCAGGGGGAAAACTATGGCTACACCTTC.

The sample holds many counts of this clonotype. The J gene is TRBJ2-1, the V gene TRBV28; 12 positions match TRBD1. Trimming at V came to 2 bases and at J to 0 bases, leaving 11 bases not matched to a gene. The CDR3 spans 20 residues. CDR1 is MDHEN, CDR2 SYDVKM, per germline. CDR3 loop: CASSLRRLGDRGRSYNEQFF. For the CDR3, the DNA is TGTGCCAGCAGTTTAAGGCGTTTGGGGGACAGGGGGCGCTCCTACAATGAGCAGTTCTTC.

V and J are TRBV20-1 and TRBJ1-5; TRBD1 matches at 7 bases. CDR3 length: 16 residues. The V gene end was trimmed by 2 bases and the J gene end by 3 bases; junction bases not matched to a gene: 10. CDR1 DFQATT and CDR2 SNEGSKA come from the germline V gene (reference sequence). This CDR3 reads CSARPPTGAINQPQHF. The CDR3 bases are TGCAGTGCTAGACCCCCTACAGGGGCGATCAATCAGCCCCAGCATTTT.

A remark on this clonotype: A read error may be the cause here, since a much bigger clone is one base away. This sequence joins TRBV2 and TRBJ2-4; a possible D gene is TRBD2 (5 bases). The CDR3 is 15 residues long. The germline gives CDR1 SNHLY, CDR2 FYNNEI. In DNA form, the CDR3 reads TGTGCCAGCAGTGAATTGTTCCTAGCCAAAAACACTCAGTACTTC. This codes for CASSELFLAKNTQYF.

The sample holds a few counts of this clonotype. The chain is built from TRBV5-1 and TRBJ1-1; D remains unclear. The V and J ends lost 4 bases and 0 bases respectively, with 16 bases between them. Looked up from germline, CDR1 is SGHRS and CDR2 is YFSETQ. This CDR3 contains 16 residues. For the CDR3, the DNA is TGCGCCAGCAGCCCCTCAAGGAACAACCTGAACACTGAAGCTTTCTTT. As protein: CASSPSRNNLNTEAFF.

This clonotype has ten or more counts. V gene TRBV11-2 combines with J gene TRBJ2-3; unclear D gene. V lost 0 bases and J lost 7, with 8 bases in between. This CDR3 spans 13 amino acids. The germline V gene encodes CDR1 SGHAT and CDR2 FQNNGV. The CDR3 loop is CASSLDLEHTQYF. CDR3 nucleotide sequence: TGTGCCAGCAGCTTAGATCTGGAGCATACGCAGTATTTT.

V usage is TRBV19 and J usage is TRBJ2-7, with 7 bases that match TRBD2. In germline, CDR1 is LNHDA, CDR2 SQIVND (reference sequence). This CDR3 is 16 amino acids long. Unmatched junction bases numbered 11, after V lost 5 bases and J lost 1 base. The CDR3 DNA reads TGTGCCAGTAGTTCCACTGGGGGGGAAGGTTCCTACGAGCAGTACTTC. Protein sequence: CASSSTGGEGSYEQYF.

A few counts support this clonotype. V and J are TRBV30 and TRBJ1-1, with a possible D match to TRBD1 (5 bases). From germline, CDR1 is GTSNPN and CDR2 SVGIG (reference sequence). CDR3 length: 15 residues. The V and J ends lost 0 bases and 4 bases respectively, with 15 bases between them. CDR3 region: CAWSVPGLGGTEAFF. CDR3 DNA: TGTGCCTGGAGTGTACCGGGCCTGGGGGGCACTGAAGCTTTCTTT.

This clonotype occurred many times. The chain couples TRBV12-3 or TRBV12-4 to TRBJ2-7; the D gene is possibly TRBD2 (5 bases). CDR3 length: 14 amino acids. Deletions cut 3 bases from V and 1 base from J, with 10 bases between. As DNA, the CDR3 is TGTGCCAGCAGTTTTTCGGGGTGGTCCTACGAGCAGTACTTC. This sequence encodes CASSFSGWSYEQYF.